The rows below give T cell receptor beta chains drawn from one sample of a study of blood T cell repertoires in COVID-19. The data were produced by immunoSEQ multiplex PCR, yet TCRdb's version contains in-frame clones alone and is incomplete. The sample carries around 40,000 clones, about 82% recorded once. The specimen sequenced was peripheral blood. The receptors come from a man at least 80 years old with active or convalescent COVID-19. Each CDR3 is given with its conserved first and last residue. The order of the fields is D gene, clone size, V gene, J gene, CDR3 protein, CDR3 DNA. The D gene is left open where the match is weak. Some rows mark clone size as missing; the rest say once, few, many or name a class of expanded clone.

TRBD1	.	TRBV5-1	TRBJ1-3	CASSLTTGAGNTIYF	TGCGCCAGCAGCCTTACGACAGGGGCTGGAAACACCATATATTTT
TRBD1	few	TRBV6-5	TRBJ1-5	CASRPGGSNQPQHF	TGTGCCAGTCGGCCAGGGGGTAGCAATCAGCCCCAGCATTTT
TRBD1	.	TRBV23-1	TRBJ2-1	CASSHPGTGGIDEQFF	TGCGCCAGCAGTCACCCCGGGACAGGGGGCATCGATGAGCAGTTCTTC
TRBD2	.	TRBV4-2	TRBJ2-1	CASSQAFRGGRGNEQFF	TGTGCCAGCAGCCAAGCTTTTCGCGGGGGGCGAGGAAATGAGCAGTTCTTC
TRBD1	.	TRBV7-2	TRBJ2-1	CASSPTGASYNEQFF	TGTGCCAGCAGCCCGACAGGGGCATCCTACAATGAGCAGTTCTTC
TRBD1	.	TRBV5-4	TRBJ2-7	CASSPGQSYEQYF	TGTGCCAGCAGCCCGGGACAGTCCTACGAGCAGTACTTC
.	.	TRBV7-2	TRBJ2-7	CASSSGGTDTYEQYF	TGTGCCAGCAGCTCTGGCGGGACAGACACCTACGAGCAGTACTTC
.	.	TRBV9	TRBJ2-3	CASSARGSSLADTQYF	TGTGCCAGCAGCGCAAGGGGGAGTAGTTTAGCAGATACGCAGTATTTT
.	.	TRBV28	TRBJ2-5	CASSLGEDQETQYF	TGTGCCAGCAGTTTGGGGGAGGATCAAGAGACCCAGTACTTC
TRBD1	.	TRBV18	TRBJ1-1	CASSDDRVIAEAFF	TGTGCCAGCTCAGACGACAGGGTGATAGCTGAAGCTTTCTTT
TRBD1	.	TRBV5-1	TRBJ1-1	CASSPRPGQGSTEAFF	TGCGCCAGCAGCCCGAGACCGGGACAGGGATCCACTGAAGCTTTCTTT
TRBD1	.	TRBV16	TRBJ2-1	CASSQSGQGDNEQFF	TGTGCCAGCAGCCAATCTGGACAGGGAGACAATGAGCAGTTCTTC
TRBD1	once	TRBV16	TRBJ1-1	CASSQSGLPGTARGPEAFF	TGTGCCAGCAGCCAATCGGGACTGCCAGGGACAGCGAGGGGTCCTGAAGCTTTCTTT
.	.	TRBV28	TRBJ2-6	CASTQGSRSDGANVLTF	TGTGCCAGCACTCAGGGGTCCCGTAGTGATGGGGCCAACGTCCTGACTTTC
.	.	TRBV6-5	TRBJ2-3	CASSRSGLSTDTQYF	TGTGCCAGCAGCCGAAGCGGTCTCAGCACAGATACGCAGTATTTT